The clone carrying this T cell receptor beta chain has just a few counts. The sample is drawn from a study of cytomegalovirus exposure and HLA in healthy donors. Looking at the study overall: Caucasian-associated ancestry cluster membership applied to under 85% of approximately 420 genotyped donors.

Researchers ran the PCR with 60 Vbeta and 13 Jbeta primers. The data were produced by immunoSEQ multiplex PCR, yet TCRdb's version contains in-frame clones alone and is incomplete. Of 150,000 or so clones in the sample, over 65% were seen once. The material sequenced was PBMCs. This TCR was sampled from a man in his forties in good health and CMV-seropositive.

The CDR3 here is CASRRIQGLSGNTIYF. The CDR3 nucleotides read TGTGCCAGCAGACGGATACAGGGCCTCTCTGGAAACACCATATATTTT. This rearrangement joins TRBV7-9 to TRBJ1-3; D perhaps matches TRBD1 (6 bases). Trimming took off 6 bases at V and 0 bases at J, with 15 bases between the two ends. The germline gives CDR1 SEHNR, CDR2 FQNEAQ (reference sequence). The CDR3 spans 16 residues.